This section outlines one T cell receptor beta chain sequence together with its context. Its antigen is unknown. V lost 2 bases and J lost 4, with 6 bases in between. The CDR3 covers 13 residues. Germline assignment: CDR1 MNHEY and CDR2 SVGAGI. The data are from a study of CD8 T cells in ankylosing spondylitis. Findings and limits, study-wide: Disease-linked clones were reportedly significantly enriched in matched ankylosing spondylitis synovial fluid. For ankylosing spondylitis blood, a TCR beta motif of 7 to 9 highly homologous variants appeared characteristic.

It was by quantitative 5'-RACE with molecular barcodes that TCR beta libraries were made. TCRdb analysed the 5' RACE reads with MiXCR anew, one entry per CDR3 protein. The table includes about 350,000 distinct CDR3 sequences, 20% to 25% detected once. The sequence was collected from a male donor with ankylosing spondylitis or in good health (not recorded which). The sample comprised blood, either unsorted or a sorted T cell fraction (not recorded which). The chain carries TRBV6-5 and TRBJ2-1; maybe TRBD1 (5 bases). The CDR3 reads CASSYPGYNEQFF. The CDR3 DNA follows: TGTGCCAGCAGTTACCCAGGGTACAATGAGCAGTTCTTC.